The 2 T cell receptor beta chains given below trace back to one sample, sequenced in a study of beta chain features in type 1 diabetes (dated by TCRdb to the late 2010s). Receptor libraries were prepared by the immunoSEQ multiplex PCR assay. All of the isolated RNA was reverse transcribed with the High Capacity cDNA Reverse Transcription Kit, so expressed TCRB transcripts were sequenced. TCRdb holds this immuneACCESS table with in-frame rearrangements only. Some clones are missing; in checked studies, unresolved V genes explain under half, and the rest has no known cause. The sample includes 150,000 or so clones, with about a tenth observed a single time. 0.6% to 0.85% of the sample belongs to the ten largest clones. The sample was central memory CD4+ T cells from blood. These receptors originate from a man aged 18 to 29 in good health.

Only a few counts were recorded for this clone. This chain links TRBV6-1 with TRBJ2-7; D is possibly TRBD2 (5 bases). The CDR3 runs to 12 residues. CDR1 MNHNS and CDR2 SASEGT come from the germline V gene. V lost 4 bases, J lost 6 bases, and 10 bases lay in between. CDR3 DNA sequence: TGTGCCAGCAGTGGAACGCGGGCCGAGCAGTACTTC. Residues: CASSGTRAEQYF.

The chain couples TRBV29-1 to TRBJ2-3; the match to TRBD1 covers 8 bases. The CDR3 extends over 16 amino acids. Germline values: CDR1 SQVTM, CDR2 ANQGSEA. V shed 8 bases and J 4 bases; nucleotides not matched to a gene: 17. The CDR3: CSLLGPRDRRADTQYF. The CDR3 nucleotides read TGCAGCCTCTTAGGCCCCCGGGACAGGCGCGCAGATACGCAGTATTTT.